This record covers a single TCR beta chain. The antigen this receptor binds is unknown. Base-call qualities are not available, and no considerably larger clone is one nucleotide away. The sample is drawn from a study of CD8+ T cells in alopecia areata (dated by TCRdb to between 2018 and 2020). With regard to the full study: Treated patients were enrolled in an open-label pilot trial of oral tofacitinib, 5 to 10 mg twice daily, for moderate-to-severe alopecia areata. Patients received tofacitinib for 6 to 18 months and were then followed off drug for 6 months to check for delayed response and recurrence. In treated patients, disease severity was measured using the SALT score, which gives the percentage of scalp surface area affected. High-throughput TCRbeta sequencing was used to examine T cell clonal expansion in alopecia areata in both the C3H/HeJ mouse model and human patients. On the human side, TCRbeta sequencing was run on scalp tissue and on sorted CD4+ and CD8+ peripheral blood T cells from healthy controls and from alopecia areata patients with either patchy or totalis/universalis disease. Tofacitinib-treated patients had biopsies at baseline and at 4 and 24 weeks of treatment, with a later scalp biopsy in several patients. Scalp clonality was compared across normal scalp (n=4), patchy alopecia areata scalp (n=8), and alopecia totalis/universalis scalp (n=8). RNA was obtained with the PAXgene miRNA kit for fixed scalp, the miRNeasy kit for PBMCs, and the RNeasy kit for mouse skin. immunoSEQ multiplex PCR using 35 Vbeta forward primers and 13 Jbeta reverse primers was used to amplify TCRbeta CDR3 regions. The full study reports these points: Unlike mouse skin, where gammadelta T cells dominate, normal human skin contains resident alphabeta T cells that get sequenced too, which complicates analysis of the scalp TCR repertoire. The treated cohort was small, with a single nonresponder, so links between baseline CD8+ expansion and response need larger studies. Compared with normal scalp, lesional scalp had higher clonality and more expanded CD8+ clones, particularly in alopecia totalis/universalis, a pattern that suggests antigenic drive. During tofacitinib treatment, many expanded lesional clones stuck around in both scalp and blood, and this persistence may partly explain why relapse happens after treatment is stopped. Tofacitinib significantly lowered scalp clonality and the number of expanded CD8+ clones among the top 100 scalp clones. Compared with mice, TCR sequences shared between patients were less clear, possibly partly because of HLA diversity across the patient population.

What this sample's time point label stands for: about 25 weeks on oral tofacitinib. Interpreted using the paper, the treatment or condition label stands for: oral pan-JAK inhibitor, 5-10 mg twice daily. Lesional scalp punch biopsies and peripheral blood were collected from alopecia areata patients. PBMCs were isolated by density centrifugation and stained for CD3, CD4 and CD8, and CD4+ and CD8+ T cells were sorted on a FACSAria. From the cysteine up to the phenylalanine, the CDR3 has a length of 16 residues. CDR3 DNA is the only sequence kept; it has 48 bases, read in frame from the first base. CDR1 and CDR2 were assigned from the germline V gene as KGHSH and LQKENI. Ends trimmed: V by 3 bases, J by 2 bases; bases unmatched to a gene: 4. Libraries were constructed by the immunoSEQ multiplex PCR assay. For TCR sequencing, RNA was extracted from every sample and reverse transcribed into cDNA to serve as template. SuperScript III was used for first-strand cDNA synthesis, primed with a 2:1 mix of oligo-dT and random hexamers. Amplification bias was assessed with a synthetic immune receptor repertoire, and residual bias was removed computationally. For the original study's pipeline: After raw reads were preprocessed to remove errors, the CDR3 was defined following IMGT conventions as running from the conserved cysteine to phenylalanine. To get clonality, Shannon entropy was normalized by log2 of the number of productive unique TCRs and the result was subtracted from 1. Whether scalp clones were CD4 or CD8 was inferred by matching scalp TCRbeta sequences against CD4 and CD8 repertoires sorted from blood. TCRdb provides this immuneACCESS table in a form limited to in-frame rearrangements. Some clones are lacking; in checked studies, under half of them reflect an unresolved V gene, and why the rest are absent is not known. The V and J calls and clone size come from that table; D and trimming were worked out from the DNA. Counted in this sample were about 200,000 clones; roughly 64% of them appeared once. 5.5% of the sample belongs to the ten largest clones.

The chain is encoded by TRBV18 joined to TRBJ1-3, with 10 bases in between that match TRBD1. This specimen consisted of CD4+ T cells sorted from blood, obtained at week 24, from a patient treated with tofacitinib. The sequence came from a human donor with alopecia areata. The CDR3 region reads CASSPRDRGPGNTIYF. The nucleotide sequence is TGTGCCAGCTCACCGCGGGACAGGGGACCTGGAAACACCATATATTTT.